This entry lists 21 T cell receptor beta chains sequenced from one sample in a study of regulatory T cells in long-lasting Graves disease. Time point meaning: newly diagnosed GD, antithyroid drugs for less than 3 months. From RNA extracted from PBMCs, the TCR library was made. For TCR beta, libraries came from iRepertoire HTBI primers and Arm-PCR of CDR3 regions. TCRdb called the multiplex PCR reads again in MiXCR, with one record for every CDR3 protein. Of fewer than 650,000 distinct CDR3 sequences in the sample, roughly 15% were seen once. Separately, the same data were catalogued under a study of T cells in Graves' hyperthyroidism and ophthalmopathy.

The material was peripheral blood mononuclear cells (PBMCs), obtained at new diagnosis, from a patient treated with antithyroid drugs. These receptors all come from a woman in her thirties with Graves disease.

CDR3 in DNA: TGTGCCAGCAGCCCGCGCCATTCCCAAACAATTAGCACAGATACGCAGTATTTT. This sequence encodes CASSPRHSQTISTDTQYF. The V and J genes are TRBV9 and TRBJ2-3; no definite D call. Trimming shortened V by 4 bases and J by 0 bases, and 21 bases separated the two germline ends. The CDR3 covers 18 residues. Germline CDR1 reads SGDLS; CDR2 reads YYNGEE.

V and J are TRBV2 and TRBJ2-2; perhaps D is TRBD1 or TRBD2 (5 bases each). V was clipped by 8 bases and J by 6 bases, with 16 bases between them. The CDR3 length is 14 residues. Germline CDR1 and CDR2: SNHLY and FYNNEI. CDR3 sequence reads: CASSPEAGPGELFF. The CDR3 nucleotides are TGTGCCAGCTCCCCGGAGGCAGGGCCCGGGGAGCTGTTTTTT.

This clonotype was seen a few times. The gene calls are TRBV5-1 and TRBJ1-4; 7 nucleotides match TRBD1. Germline CDR1 is SGHRS and CDR2 is YFSETQ. This CDR3 is 14 amino acids long. The junction had 7 bases not matched to a gene; V was cut back by 3 bases and J by 8 bases. CDR3 DNA: TGCGCCAGCAGCTCCGACGGGACAGAAGAAAAACTGTTTTTT. This codes for CASSSDGTEEKLFF.

Many counts were recorded for this clonotype. Here the CDR3 reads CASSFSERGTDTQYF. In nucleotides, the CDR3 is TGTGCCAGCAGTTTCTCGGAGAGGGGCACAGATACGCAGTATTTT. The rearrangement links TRBV27 to TRBJ2-3; D might be TRBD2 (5 bases). CDR1 and CDR2 from the germline V gene are MNHEY and SMNVEV (reference sequence). Trimming took off 3 bases at V and 1 base at J, with 11 bases between the two ends. The CDR3 is 15 residues long.

This clonotype was seen repeatedly, ten times or more. The V and J genes are TRBV2 and TRBJ1-5, with D perhaps TRBD1 (6 bases). Germline V CDR1 and CDR2: SNHLY, FYNNEI. This CDR3 is 15 amino acids long. V was shortened by 6 bases and J by 4 bases, with 16 bases between the two germline ends. The CDR3 region has the DNA TGTGCCAGCAGCGCCCGACAGGCCCCTAATCAGCCCCAGCATTTT. Encoded protein: CASSARQAPNQPQHF. Variable domain in full (rest from reference TRBV2 and TRBJ1-5): EPEVTQTPSHQVTQMGQEVILRCVPISNHLYFYWYRQILGQKVEFLVSFYNNEISEKSEIFDDQFSVERPDGSNFTLKIRSTKLEDSAMYFCASSARQAPNQPQHFGDGTRLSIL.

Worth noting for this clonotype: This likely traces to a read error, being one base from a far larger clone. The chain combines TRBV12-3 or TRBV12-4 with TRBJ1-2; D unresolved. The CDR3 loop spans 13 amino acids. CDR3 residues: CASRRAGSYDYTF. The CDR3 DNA sequence: TGTGCCTCACGACGTGCGGGGTCTTATGACTACACCTTC.

V is TRBV7-2 and J is TRBJ2-5; tentative D call: TRBD1 (5 bases). Germline V gene sequence: CDR1 SGHTA, CDR2 FQGNSA. The germline V and J ends were trimmed by 6 bases and 5 bases, with 13 bases remaining between them. The CDR3 has 13 amino acids. This chain's CDR3 is CASSKQALETQYF. In nucleotides, the CDR3 is TGTGCCAGCAGTAAACAGGCTTTGGAGACCCAGTACTTC.

The V gene is TRBV19, the J gene TRBJ1-3, with a tentative D call TRBD1 (5 bases). Germline V gene lookup returns CDR1 LNHDA and CDR2 SQIVND (reference sequence). The CDR3 has 15 amino acids. The V end was cut by 6 bases, the J end by 0 bases, with 12 bases between. The CDR3 reads CASRGLVSSGNTIYF. CDR3 coding DNA: TGTGCCAGTAGGGGACTCGTGAGCTCTGGAAACACCATATATTTT.

This clonotype has ten or more counts. The genes are TRBV6-2 or TRBV6-3 and TRBJ1-5; 9 bases map to TRBD1. Germline V lookup: CDR1 MNHEY, CDR2 SVGEGT. The V segment lost 6 bases and the J segment 6 bases; nucleotides outside the gene matches: 12. This CDR3 contains 16 residues. This CDR3 is CASRALTGTGIQPQHF. CDR3 sequence (DNA): TGTGCCAGCAGGGCGCTGACCGGGACAGGGATTCAGCCCCAGCATTTT.

The table lists this clonotype with many counts. The CDR3 DNA reads TGTGCCTGGAGGGCTCGGGGACGGAAGTACGAGCAGTACTTC. This sequence encodes CAWRARGRKYEQYF. The chain links TRBV30 to TRBJ2-7; either TRBD1 or TRBD2 may supply D (5 bases each). Germline CDR1 is GTSNPN and CDR2 is SVGIG (reference sequence). The V end lost 3 bases, the J end lost 4 bases, and 16 bases lay between the germline ends. The CDR3 length is 14 residues.

The rearrangement links TRBV5-1 to TRBJ2-1; tentative D call: TRBD2 (5 bases). The germline V gene has CDR1 SGHRS and CDR2 YFSETQ. V was clipped by 2 bases and J by 7 bases, with 13 bases between them. The CDR3 extends over 14 amino acids. The CDR3 loop is CASSFPGGRNEQFF. In nucleotides, the CDR3 is TGCGCCAGCAGCTTTCCAGGAGGTCGGAATGAGCAGTTCTTC.

This chain connects TRBV28 to TRBJ1-4; D unresolved. CDR3 length equals 11 residues. Germline values: CDR1 MDHEN, CDR2 SYDVKM. V was trimmed by 5 bases and J by 11 bases, leaving 9 bases between them. CDR3 residues: CASSTPGKLFF. CDR3 DNA sequence: TGTGCCAGCAGTACCCCGGGGAAACTGTTTTTT.

The chain recombines TRBV2 with TRBJ2-7, with 7 bases lining up with TRBD2. The V and J ends lost 9 bases and 4 bases, in that order; junction bases with no gene match: 6. The CDR3 contains 12 residues. Per the germline V gene, CDR1 is SNHLY and CDR2 is FYNNEI. CDR3 protein: CASGTGLYEQYF. CDR3 DNA: TGTGCCAGTGGGACGGGACTATACGAGCAGTACTTC.

This clonotype was picked up one time. This may be a read error: a much more frequent sequence differs by one nucleotide. This chain uses TRBV28 with TRBJ2-1; D might be TRBD1 or TRBD2, each matching 6 bases. The CDR3 consists of 15 residues. Trimming pared 6 bases from V and 10 bases from J, leaving 22 bases between. Per the germline V gene, CDR1 is MDHEN and CDR2 is SYDVKM. CDR3 sequence reads: CASRVSGASSYEQFF. CDR3 DNA sequence: TGTGCCAGCAGGGTTTCGGGGGCGAGCTCCTACGAGCAGTTCTTC. The full variable domain, its missing parts supplied by reference TRBV28 and TRBJ2-1, is DVKVTQSSRYLVKRTGEKVFLECVQDMDHENMFWYRQDPGLGLRLIYFSYDVKMKEKGDIPEGYSVSREKKERFSLILESASTNQTSMYLCASRVSGASSYEQFFGPGTRLTVL.

A few counts support this clonotype. V and J are TRBV18 and TRBJ2-7; 12 nucleotides agree with TRBD1. This CDR3 contains 14 residues. Per the germline V gene, CDR1 is KGHSH and CDR2 is LQKENI. V gave up 3 bases and J gave up 5 bases; unmatched junction bases: 2. This CDR3 is CASSPGQGANEQYF. The CDR3 DNA sequence: TGTGCCAGCTCACCGGGACAGGGGGCGAACGAGCAGTACTTC.

On this clonotype: This clone may be a read error of a much larger clone one base away. The J gene is TRBJ2-3, the V gene TRBV2; 8 positions match TRBD2. J gave up 6 bases and V 6 bases, and 20 bases lay outside the gene matches. The CDR3 spans 18 residues. The V gene's germline CDR1 is SNHLY and CDR2 FYNNEI. In DNA, the CDR3 is TGTGCCAGCAGAGGATTCCCTTCGGTGGCTAGCGGGTGGGATACGCAGTATTTT. Amino acids: CASRGFPSVASGWDTQYF.

In this sample, this clonotype turned up a few times. The V and J genes are TRBV6-2 or TRBV6-3 and TRBJ2-6; D gene ambiguous. Germline CDR1 reads MNHEY; CDR2 reads SVGEGT. The CDR3 has 16 amino acids. The ends were cut back, 5 bases at V and 2 bases at J, with 13 bases in the middle. CDR3 coding DNA: TGTGCCAGCAGTGAAGGACGGCTACCTGGGGCCAACGTCCTGACTTTC. Its translation: CASSEGRLPGANVLTF.

CDR3 loop: CASSAPRGGGTQYF. DNA of the CDR3: TGTGCCAGCAGTGCTCCTCGGGGGGGAGGGACCCAGTACTTC. This sequence joins TRBV25-1 and TRBJ2-5; 8 bases are shared with TRBD2. Per germline, CDR1 MGHDK and CDR2 SYGVNS. Trimming removed 4 bases from V and 7 bases from J; junction bases left unmatched: 8. The CDR3 runs to 14 residues.

This clonotype was found a few times. The rearrangement joins TRBV18 to TRBJ1-1; unclear D gene. The CDR3 totals 14 residues. The V end was cut by 6 bases, the J end by 8 bases, with 19 bases between. The germline V gene encodes CDR1 KGHSH and CDR2 LQKENI. The DNA for the CDR3 is TGTGCCAGCTCCCAACCGGGGAGTAGTACCGAAGCTTTCTTT. Its protein product is CASSQPGSSTEAFF.

This clonotype appeared many times. A junction boundary mismatches the germline segment, possibly from a read error. V and J are TRBV5-1 and TRBJ2-3, with D uncertain. Per the germline V gene, CDR1 is SGHRS and CDR2 is YFSETQ. The CDR3 loop spans 12 amino acids. This CDR3 is CASSLVADTQYF. The CDR3, as DNA: TGTGCCAGCAGCTTAGTGGCAGATACGCAGTATTTT.

The chain has TRBV12-3 or TRBV12-4 and TRBJ2-1; tentative D call: TRBD1 (6 bases). The V end lost 5 bases, the J end lost 0 bases, and 11 bases lay between the germline ends. There are 15 residues in the CDR3. The CDR3 sequence is CASSPTGASYNEQFF. As DNA, the CDR3 is TGTGCCAGCAGTCCGACAGGAGCCTCCTACAATGAGCAGTTCTTC.